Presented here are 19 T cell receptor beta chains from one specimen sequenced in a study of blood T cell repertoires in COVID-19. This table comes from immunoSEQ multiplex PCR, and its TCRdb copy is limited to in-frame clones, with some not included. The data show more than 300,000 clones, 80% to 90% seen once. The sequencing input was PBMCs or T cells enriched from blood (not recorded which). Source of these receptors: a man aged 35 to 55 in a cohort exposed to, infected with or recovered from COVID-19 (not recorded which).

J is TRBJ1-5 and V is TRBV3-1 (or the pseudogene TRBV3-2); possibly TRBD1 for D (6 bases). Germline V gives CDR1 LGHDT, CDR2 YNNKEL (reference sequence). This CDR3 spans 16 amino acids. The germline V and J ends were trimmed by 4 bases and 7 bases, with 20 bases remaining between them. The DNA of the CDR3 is TGTGCCAGCAGCCCCTCCACCGGGGGGGCCGGCCAGCCCCAGCATTTT. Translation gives CASSPSTGGAGQPQHF.

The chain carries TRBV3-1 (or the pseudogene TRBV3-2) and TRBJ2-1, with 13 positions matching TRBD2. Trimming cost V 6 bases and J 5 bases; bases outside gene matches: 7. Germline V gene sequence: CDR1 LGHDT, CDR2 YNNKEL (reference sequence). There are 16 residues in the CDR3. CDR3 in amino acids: CASSQTSGRWDNEQFF. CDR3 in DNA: TGTGCCAGCAGTCAGACTAGCGGGAGGTGGGACAATGAGCAGTTCTTC.

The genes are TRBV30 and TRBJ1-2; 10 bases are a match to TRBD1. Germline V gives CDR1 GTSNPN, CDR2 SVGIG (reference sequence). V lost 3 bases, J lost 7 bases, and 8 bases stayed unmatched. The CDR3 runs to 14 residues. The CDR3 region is CAWRAGTGVVGYTF. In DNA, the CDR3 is TGTGCCTGGAGAGCCGGGACAGGGGTCGTTGGCTACACCTTC.

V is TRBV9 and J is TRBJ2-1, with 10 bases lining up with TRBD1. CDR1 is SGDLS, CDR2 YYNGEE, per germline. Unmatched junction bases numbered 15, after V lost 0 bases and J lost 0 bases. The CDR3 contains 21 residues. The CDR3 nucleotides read TGTGCCAGCAGCGTAGGGGGACAGGGGAGATCTAGCAGTCTCTCCTACAATGAGCAGTTCTTC. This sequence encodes CASSVGGQGRSSSLSYNEQFF.

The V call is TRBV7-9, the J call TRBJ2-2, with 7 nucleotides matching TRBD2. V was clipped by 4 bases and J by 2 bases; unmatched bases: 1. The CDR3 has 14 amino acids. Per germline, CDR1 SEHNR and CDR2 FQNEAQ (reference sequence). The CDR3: CASSSSGNTGELFF. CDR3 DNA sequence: TGTGCCAGCAGCTCTAGCGGAAACACCGGGGAGCTGTTTTTT.

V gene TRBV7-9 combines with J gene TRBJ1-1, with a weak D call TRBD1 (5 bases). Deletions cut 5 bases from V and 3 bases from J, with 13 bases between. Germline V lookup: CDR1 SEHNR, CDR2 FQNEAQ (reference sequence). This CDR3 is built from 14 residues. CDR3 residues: CASSPGGGYTEAFF. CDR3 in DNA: TGTGCCAGCAGCCCCGGGGGGGGTTACACTGAAGCTTTCTTT. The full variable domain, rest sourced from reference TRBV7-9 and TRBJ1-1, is DTGVSQNPRHKITKRGQNVTFRCDPISEHNRLYWYRQTLGQGPEFLTYFQNEAQLEKSRLLSDRFSAERPKGSFSTLEIQRTEQGDSAMYLCASSPGGGYTEAFFGQGTRLTVV.

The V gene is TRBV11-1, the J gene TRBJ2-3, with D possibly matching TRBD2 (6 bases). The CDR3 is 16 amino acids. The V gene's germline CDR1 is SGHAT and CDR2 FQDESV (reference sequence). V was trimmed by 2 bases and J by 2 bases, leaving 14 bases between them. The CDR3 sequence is CASSLYRGGNTDTQYF. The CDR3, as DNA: TGTGCCAGCAGCTTATATCGGGGAGGCAACACAGATACGCAGTATTTT.

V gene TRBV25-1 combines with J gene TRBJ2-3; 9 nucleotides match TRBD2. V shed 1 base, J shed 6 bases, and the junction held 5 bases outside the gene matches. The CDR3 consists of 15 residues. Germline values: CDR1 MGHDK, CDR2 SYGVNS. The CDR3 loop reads CASSELSSGSDTQYF. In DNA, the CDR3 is TGTGCCAGCAGTGAATTGAGTAGCGGGAGTGATACGCAGTATTTT.

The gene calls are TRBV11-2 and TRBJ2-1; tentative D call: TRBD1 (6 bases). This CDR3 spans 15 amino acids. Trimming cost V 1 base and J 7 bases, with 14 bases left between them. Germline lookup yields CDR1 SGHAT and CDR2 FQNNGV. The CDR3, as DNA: TGTGCCAGCAGCTTAGGTCTTTTTAGGGGGAATGAGCAGTTCTTC. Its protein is CASSLGLFRGNEQFF.

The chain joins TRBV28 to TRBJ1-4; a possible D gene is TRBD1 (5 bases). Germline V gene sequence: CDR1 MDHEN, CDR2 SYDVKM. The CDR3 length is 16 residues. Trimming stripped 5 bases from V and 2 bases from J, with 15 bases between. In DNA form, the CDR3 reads TGTGCCAGCAGTCCCCCCCGACAGTTCACTAATGAAAAACTGTTTTTT. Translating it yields CASSPPRQFTNEKLFF.

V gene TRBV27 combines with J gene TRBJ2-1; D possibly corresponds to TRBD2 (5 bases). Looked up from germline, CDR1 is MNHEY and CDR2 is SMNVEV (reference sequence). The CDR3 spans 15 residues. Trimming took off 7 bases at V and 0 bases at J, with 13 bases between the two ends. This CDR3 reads CASTTPGSSYNEQFF. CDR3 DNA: TGTGCCAGCACCACTCCTGGGAGCTCCTACAATGAGCAGTTCTTC.

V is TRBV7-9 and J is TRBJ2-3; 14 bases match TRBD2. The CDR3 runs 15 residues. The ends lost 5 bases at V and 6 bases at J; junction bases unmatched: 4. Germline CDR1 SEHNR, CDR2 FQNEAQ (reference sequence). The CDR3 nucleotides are TGTGCCAGCAGCCCGACTAGCGGGAGGGCGGATACGCAGTATTTT. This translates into CASSPTSGRADTQYF.

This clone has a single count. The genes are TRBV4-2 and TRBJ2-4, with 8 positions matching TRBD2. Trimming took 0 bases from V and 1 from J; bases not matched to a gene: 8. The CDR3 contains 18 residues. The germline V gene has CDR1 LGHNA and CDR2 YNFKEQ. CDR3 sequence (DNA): TGTGCCAGCAGCCAAGATCGAACGAGCGGGAGTGCCAAAAACATTCAGTACTTC. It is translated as CASSQDRTSGSAKNIQYF.

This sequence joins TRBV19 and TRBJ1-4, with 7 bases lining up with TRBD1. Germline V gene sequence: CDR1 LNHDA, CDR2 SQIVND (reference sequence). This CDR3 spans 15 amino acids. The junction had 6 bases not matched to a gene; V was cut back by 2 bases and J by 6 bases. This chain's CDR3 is CASSILGDRHEKLFF. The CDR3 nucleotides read TGTGCCAGTAGTATACTTGGGGACAGACATGAAAAACTGTTTTTT.

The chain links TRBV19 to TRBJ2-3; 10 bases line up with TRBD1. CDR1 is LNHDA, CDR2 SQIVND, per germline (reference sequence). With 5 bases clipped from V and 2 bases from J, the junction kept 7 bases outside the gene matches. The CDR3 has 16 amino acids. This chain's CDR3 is CASSGWGQGTTDTQYF. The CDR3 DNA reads TGTGCCAGTAGTGGGTGGGGACAGGGGACCACAGATACGCAGTATTTT.

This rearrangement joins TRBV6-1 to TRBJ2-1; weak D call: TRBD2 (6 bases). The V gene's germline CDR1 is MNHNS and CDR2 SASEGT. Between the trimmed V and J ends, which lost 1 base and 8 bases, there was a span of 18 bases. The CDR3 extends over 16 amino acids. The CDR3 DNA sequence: TGTGCCAGCAGTGAAGGTAGTCTAGCGCGTGTGGATGAGCAGTTCTTC. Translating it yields CASSEGSLARVDEQFF.

CDR3 region: CASRESGNRYEQYF. The CDR3 coding sequence is TGTGCCAGCAGAGAGAGCGGGAATCGCTACGAGCAGTACTTC. The chain links TRBV5-4 to TRBJ2-7, with 7 bases that match TRBD2. J gave up 3 bases and V 5 bases, and 8 bases lay outside the gene matches. CDR1 and CDR2 (germline): SGHNT, YYREEE (reference sequence). CDR3 size: 14 residues. The whole variable domain, remainder taken from reference TRBV5-4 and TRBJ2-7, is ETGVTQSPTHLIKTRGQQVTLRCSSQSGHNTVSWYQQALGQGPQFIFQYYREEENGRGNFPPRFSGLQFPNYSSELNVNALELDDSALYLCASRESGNRYEQYFGPGTRLTVT.

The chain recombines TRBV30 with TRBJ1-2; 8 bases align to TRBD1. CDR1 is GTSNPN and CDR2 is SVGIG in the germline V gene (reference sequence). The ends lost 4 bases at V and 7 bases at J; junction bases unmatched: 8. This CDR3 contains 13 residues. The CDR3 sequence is CAWTSTGAIGYTF. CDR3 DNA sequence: TGTGCCTGGACTTCGACAGGGGCGATTGGCTACACCTTC. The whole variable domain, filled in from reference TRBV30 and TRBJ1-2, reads SQTIHQWPATLVQPVGSPLSLECTVEGTSNPNLYWYRQAAGRGLQLLFYSVGIGQISSEVPQNLSASRPQDRQFILSSKKLLLSDSGFYLCAWTSTGAIGYTFGSGTRLTVV.

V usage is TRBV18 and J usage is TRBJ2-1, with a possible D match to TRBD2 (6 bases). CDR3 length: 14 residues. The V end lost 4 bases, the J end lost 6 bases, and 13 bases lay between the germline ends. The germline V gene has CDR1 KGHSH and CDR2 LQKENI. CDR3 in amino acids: CASSLTGRFNEQFF. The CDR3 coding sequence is TGTGCCAGCTCACTTACCGGGAGATTCAATGAGCAGTTCTTC.